Given below is one T cell receptor (beta chain) in context. There are 15 residues in the CDR3. V lost 0 bases and J 2 bases, leaving 9 bases between the germline ends. Per germline, CDR1 SGDLS and CDR2 YYNGEE. In the source study's methods: From reference gene primer amplification, estimates of nucleated cell counts were derived. The method was immunoSEQ multiplex PCR; TCRdb's version includes in-frame clones alone and lacks a portion of them. Clone size and the V and J calls come from that table; the DNA yielded D and trimming. Of tens of thousands of clones listed, roughly nine tenths are singletons. This entry is derived from a study of blood T cell repertoires in COVID-19. About the study: Nucleic acid was either cDNA or gDNA, and it came from T cells, B-cell-depleted T cells, or PBMCs.

Seattle patients were enrolled during active infection and followed longitudinally. The sample taken for sequencing was peripheral blood. The chain links TRBV9 to TRBJ1-3; TRBD1 is a possible D gene (5 bases). The TCR originated in a woman aged 60-70 years with COVID-19, enrolled during active disease. This chain's CDR3 is CASSVEAGPGNTIYF. In nucleotides, the CDR3 is TGTGCCAGCAGCGTAGAAGCAGGGCCTGGAAACACCATATATTTT.